In its sample, the clone carrying this T cell receptor beta chain was seen once. The antigen is unknown. This specimen belongs to a study of cytomegalovirus exposure and HLA in healthy donors. Looking at the study overall: Of about 390 genotyped donors, about 81% grouped in the Caucasian-associated ancestry cluster.

CDR1 KGHSH and CDR2 LQKENI come from the germline V gene. Trimming removed 3 bases from V and 1 base from J; junction bases left unmatched: 4. This CDR3 has 17 residues. CMV serostatus was not recorded for this donor. General observations from the study: Analysis performed later showed TCR beta chains linked to HLA being more clonally expanded than equally common others. There were reportedly fewer N-insertions in an Asian-associated ancestry cluster than the roughly 610-donor mean, in a later analysis.

PCR was performed using 60 Vbeta and 13 Jbeta primers. Here immunoSEQ multiplex PCR was the method, and the copy in TCRdb shows in-frame clones only, minus some. The sample lists over 200,000 clones, roughly 84% seen once, with 1.3% in the top ten. The rearrangement uses TRBV18 and TRBJ2-1, with 12 bases matching TRBD2. The TCR comes from a human donor in good health. Sequenced: PBMCs. CDR3 bases: TGTGCCAGCTCACCCTATCTAGCGGGAGGGTCCTACAATGAGCAGTTCTTC. Its protein is CASSPYLAGGSYNEQFF.